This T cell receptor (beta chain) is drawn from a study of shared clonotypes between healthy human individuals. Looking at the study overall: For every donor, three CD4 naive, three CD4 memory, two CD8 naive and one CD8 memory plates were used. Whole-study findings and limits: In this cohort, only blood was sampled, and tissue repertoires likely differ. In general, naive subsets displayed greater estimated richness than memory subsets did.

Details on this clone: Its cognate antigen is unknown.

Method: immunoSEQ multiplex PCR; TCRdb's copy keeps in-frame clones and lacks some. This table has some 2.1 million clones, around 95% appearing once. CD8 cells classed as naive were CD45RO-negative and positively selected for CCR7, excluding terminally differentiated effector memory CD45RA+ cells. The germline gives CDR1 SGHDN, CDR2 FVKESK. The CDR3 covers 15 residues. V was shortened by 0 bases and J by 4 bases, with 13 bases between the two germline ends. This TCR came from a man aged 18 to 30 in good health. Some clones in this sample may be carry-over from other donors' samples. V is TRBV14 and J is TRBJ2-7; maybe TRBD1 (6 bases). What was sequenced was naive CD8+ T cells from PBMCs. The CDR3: CASSQDRNREYEQYF. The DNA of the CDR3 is TGTGCCAGCAGCCAAGATCGCAACAGGGAATACGAGCAGTACTTC.